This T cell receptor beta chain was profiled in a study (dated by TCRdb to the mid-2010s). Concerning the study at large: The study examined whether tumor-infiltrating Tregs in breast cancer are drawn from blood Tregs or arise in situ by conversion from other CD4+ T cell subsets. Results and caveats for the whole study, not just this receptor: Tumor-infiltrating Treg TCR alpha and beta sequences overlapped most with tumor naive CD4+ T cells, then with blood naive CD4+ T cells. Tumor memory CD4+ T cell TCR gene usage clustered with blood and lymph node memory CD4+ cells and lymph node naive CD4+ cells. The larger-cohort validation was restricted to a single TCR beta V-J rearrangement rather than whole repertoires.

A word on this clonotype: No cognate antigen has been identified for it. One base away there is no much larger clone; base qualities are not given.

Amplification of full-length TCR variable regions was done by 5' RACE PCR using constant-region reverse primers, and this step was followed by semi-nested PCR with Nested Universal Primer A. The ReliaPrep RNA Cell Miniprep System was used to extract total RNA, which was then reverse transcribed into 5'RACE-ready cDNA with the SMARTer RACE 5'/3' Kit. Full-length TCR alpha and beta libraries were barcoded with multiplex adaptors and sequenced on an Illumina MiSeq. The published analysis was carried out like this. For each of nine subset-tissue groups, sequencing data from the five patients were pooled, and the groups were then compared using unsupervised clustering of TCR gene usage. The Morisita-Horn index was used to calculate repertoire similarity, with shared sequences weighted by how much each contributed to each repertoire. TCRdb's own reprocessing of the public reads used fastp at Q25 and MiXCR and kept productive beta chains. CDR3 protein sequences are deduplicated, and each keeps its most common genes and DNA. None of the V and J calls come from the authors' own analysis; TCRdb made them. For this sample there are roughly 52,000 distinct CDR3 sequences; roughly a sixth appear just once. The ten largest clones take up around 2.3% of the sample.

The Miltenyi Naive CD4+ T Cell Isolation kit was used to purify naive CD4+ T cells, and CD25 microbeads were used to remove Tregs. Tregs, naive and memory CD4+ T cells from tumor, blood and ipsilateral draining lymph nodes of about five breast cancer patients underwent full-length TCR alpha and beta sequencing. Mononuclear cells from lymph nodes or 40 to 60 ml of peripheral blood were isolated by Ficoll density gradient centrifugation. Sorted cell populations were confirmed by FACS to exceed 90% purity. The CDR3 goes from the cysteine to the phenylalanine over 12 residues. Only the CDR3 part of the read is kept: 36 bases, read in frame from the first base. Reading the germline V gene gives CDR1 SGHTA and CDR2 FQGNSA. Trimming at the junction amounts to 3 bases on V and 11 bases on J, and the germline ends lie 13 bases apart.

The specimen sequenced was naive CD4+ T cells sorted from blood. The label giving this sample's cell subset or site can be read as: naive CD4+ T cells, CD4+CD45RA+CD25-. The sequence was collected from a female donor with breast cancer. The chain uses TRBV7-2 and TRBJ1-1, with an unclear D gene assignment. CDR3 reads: CASSFTLVGAFF. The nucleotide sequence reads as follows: TGTGCCAGCAGCTTTACCTTAGTGGGGGCTTTCTTT. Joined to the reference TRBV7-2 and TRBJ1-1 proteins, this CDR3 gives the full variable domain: GAGVSQSPSNKVTEKGKDVELRCDPISGHTALYWYRQSLGQGLEFLIYFQGNSAPDKSGLPSDRFSAERTGGSVSTLTIQRTQQEDSAVYLCASSFTLVGAFFGQGTRLTVV.